This record looks at one T cell receptor (beta chain) sequence and its context. Its target is unknown. This sample was included in a study of shared clonotypes between healthy human individuals. Whole-study findings and limits: Sharing across four donors was highest in naive CD4 (roughly 5%) and lowest in memory CD8 (about 0.4%). Genetic and exposure-history diversity was limited by the small donor number.

Each subset's genomic DNA was split evenly across several immunoSEQ plates. Produced via immunoSEQ multiplex PCR; TCRdb's table is partial and in-frame only. Found here are some 2,000,000 clones, 90% to 97% of them singletons; the top ten hold 0.13%. The donors, all of them Caucasian adults, lived in Nashville, Tennessee. With V trimmed by 4 bases and J by 8 bases, 8 bases remained unmatched. Germline V CDR1 and CDR2: SGHNT, YYREEE (reference sequence). The CDR3 is 14 residues long. The chain couples TRBV5-4 to TRBJ1-4, with 7 bases lining up with TRBD1. The receptor comes from a man aged 18-30 years in good health. The sample was naive CD4+ T cells sorted from blood. Subset specified: CD45RA+ positively selected. CDR3: CASSRQGDDEKLFF. In DNA, the CDR3 is TGTGCCAGCAGCCGGCAGGGGGACGACGAAAAACTGTTTTTT.